This record concerns one T cell receptor beta chain sequence. Its antigen is still unknown. This sample was taken from a study of cytomegalovirus exposure and HLA in healthy donors. Researchers ran the PCR with 60 Vbeta and 13 Jbeta primers. Generated by immunoSEQ multiplex PCR, the TCRdb table keeps only in-frame clones and is missing some. The data show 150,000 to 200,000 clones, under 85% seen once. Germline V gives CDR1 MNHEY, CDR2 SVGAGI. The CDR3 is made up of 13 amino acids. V was clipped by 0 bases and J by 1 base, with 3 bases between them. Findings of the study overall: A few chains tied to CMV proved CMV antigen-specific in vitro. DRB1 had the most TCR associations and HLA-C the fewest, a later analysis found, with rates varying by HLA locus.

The sample consisted of PBMCs. The origin of this receptor is a woman aged 25 to 39 in good health and CMV-seronegative. This chain links TRBV6-5 with TRBJ1-1; D unresolved. The CDR3 here is CASSYSRNTEAFF. The CDR3 bases are TGTGCCAGCAGTTACTCGAGGAACACTGAAGCTTTCTTT.